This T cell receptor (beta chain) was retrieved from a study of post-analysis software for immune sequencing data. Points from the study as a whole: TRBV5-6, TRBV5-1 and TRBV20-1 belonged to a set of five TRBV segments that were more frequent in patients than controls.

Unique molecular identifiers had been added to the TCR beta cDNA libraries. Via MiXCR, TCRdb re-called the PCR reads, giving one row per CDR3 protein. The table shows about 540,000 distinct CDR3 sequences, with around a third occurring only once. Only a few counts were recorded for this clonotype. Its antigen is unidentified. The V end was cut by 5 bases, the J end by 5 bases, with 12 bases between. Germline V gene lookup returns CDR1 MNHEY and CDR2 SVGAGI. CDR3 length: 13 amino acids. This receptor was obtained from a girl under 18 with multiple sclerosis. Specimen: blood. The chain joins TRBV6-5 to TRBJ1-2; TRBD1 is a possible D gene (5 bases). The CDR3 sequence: CASSQTVGYGYTF. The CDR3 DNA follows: TGTGCCAGCAGTCAGACAGTGGGGTATGGCTACACCTTC.